This TCR beta chain was profiled in a study of cytotoxic CD8 clonotypes in ibrutinib-treated CLL. Study-wide context: Among patients, around 25 responded partially and 2 completely; approximately 14 then stayed remitted and approximately twelve progressed after median 68 months.

Concerning this clone itself: What it binds is not known.

Clones were sequenced by immunoSEQ multiplex PCR, and TCRdb holds only the in-frame ones, with some missing. The data contain about 150,000 clones, approximately 80% of them singletons. Study observations and caveats: Clonality measured at baseline exceeded age-matched healthy donors, tracking circulating CD8+ T-cell counts.

CDR3 length: 14 amino acids. V was pared by 1 base and J by 7 bases, with 14 bases between. Looked up from germline, CDR1 is SGHDT and CDR2 is YYEEEE. The sequence derives from a human donor with chronic lymphocytic leukemia. Sample: PBMCs, taken after 24 months of ibrutinib treatment. V gene TRBV5-6 combines with J gene TRBJ2-5, with unresolved D. This CDR3 is CASSLRYYIGTQYF. DNA for the CDR3: TGTGCCAGCAGCTTGCGGTACTATATTGGGACCCAGTACTTC.